This T cell receptor beta chain derives from a study of cytomegalovirus exposure and HLA in healthy donors. The CDR3 covers 13 residues. The germline CDR1 and CDR2 sequences are MGHRA and YSYEKL. Trimming cost V 1 base and J 2 bases, with 3 bases left between them. The primer mix had 60 Vbeta and 13 Jbeta primers. Sequencing used immunoSEQ multiplex PCR; TCRdb keeps in-frame clones, though not all of them. In the table there are about 200,000 clones, around 88% of which are singletons. This clonotype originated in a woman between 25 and 40 years old in good health and CMV-seronegative. The chain recombines TRBV4-1 with TRBJ1-3; D unclear. Sequencing was performed on PBMCs. The CDR3, as DNA: TGCGCCAGCAGCCAAGTAGCTGGAAACACCATATATTTT. It translates to CASSQVAGNTIYF.